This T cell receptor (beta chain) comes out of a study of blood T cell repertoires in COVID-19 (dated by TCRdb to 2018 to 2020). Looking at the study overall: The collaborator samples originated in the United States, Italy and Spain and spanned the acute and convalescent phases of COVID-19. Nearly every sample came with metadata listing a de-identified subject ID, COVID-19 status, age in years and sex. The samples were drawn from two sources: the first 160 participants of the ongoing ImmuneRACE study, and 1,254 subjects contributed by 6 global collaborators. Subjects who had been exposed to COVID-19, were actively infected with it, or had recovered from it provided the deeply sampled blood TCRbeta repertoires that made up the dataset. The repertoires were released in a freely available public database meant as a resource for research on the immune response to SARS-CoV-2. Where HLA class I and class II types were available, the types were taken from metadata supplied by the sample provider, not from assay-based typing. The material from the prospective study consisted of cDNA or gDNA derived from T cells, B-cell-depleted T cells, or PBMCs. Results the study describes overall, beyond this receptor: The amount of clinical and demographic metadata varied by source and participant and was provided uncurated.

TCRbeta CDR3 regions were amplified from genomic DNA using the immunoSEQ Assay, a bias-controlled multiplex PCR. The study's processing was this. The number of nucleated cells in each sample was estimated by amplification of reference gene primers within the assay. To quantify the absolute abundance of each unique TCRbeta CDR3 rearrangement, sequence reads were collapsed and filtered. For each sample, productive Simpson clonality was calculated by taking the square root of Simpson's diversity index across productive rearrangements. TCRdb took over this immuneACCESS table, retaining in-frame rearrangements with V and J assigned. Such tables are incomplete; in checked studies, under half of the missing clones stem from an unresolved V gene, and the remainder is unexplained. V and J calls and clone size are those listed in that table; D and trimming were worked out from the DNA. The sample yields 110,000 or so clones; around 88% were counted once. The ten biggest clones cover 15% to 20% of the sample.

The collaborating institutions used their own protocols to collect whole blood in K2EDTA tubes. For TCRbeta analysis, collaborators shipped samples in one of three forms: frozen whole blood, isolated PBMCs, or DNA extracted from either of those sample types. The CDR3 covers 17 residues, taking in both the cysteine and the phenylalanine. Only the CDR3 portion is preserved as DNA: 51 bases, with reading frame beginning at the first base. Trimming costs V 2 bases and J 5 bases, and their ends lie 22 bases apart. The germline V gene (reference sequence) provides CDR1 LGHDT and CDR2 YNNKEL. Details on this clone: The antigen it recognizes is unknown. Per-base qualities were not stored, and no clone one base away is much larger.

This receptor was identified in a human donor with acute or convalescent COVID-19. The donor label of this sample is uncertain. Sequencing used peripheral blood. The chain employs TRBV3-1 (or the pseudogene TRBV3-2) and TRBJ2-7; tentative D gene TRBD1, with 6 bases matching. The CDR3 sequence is CASSQKDRTRYRHEQYF. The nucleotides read TGTGCCAGCAGCCAAAAAGACAGGACTCGATACCGGCACGAGCAGTACTTC.